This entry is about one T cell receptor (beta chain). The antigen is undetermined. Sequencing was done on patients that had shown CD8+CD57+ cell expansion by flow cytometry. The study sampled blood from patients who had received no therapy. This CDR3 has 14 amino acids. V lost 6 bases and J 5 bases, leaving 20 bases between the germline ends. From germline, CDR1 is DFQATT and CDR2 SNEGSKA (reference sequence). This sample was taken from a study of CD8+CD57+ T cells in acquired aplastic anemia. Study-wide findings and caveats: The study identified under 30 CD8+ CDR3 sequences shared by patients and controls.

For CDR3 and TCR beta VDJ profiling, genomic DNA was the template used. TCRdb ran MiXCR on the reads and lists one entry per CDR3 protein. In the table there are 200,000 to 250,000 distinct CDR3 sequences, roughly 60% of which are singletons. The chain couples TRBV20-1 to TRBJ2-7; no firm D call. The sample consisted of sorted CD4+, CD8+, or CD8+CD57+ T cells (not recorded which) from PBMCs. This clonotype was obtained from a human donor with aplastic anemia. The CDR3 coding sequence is TGCAGTGCCAGCAGTTCCACCCCGTTACACGAGCAGTACTTC. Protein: CSASSSTPLHEQYF.